One T cell receptor beta chain is described in this entry. The specificity of this receptor is unknown. There are no base qualities to consult, and no much larger clone falls within one base. The cysteine opens and the phenylalanine closes a CDR3 of 16 amino acids. The only DNA kept is the CDR3, 48 bases in frame from the first base. TCRbeta CDR3 regions were amplified from genomic DNA by means of the immunoSEQ Assay, a bias-controlled multiplex PCR. As for how the authors treated the data: Nucleated cell counts per sample were estimated from amplification of reference gene primers within the assay. To quantify the absolute abundance of each unique TCRbeta CDR3 rearrangement, sequence reads were collapsed and filtered. Productive Simpson clonality was computed per sample as the square root of Simpson's diversity index over productive rearrangements. As stored in TCRdb, this immuneACCESS dataset retains in-frame rearrangements with V and J assigned. A fraction of the clones does not appear; measured against another copy, unresolved V genes explain less than half of the discrepancy, and the remainder lacks a known reason. V and J calls and clone size are as listed in that table; D and trimming were resolved from the DNA. The sample includes 110,000 or so clones, with about 90% observed a single time. Of the sample, about 4.8% falls within the top ten clones.

Whole blood was collected in K2EDTA tubes by collaborating institutions according to the institutions' own protocols. For TCRbeta analysis, collaborator samples were shipped as frozen whole blood, as isolated PBMCs, or as DNA extracted from either sample type. These data are taken from a study of blood T cell repertoires in COVID-19 (dated by TCRdb to the early 2020s). General notes on the study: The collaborator samples originated in the United States, Italy and Spain and spanned the acute and convalescent phases of COVID-19. The material from the prospective study consisted of cDNA or gDNA derived from T cells, B-cell-depleted T cells, or PBMCs. Subjects who had been exposed to COVID-19, were actively infected with it, or had recovered from it provided the deeply sampled blood TCRbeta repertoires that made up the dataset. The repertoires were released in a freely available public database meant as a resource for research on the immune response to SARS-CoV-2. The samples were drawn from the first 160 participants of the ongoing ImmuneRACE study and from over 950 subjects provided by 6 global collaborators. The sample metadata nearly always contained a de-identified subject ID, COVID-19 status, age in years and sex. Where available, HLA class I and class II types were taken from metadata supplied by the sample provider and were not determined by assay-based typing. The research as a whole found: How much clinical and demographic metadata was included differed by source and by participant, and the metadata was provided uncurated.

The sequence was obtained from a woman between 50 and 59 years old with acute or convalescent COVID-19. Recombination linked TRBV21-1 to TRBJ1-6; TRBD1 was called by the table and not checked on the DNA. TRBV21-1 is a documented pseudogene. The sequenced sample was peripheral blood. The bases are TGTGCCAGCAGCAAACCACCCGGGACAGGGAGTTCACCCCTCCACTTT. This is translated as CASSKPPGTGSSPLHF.